A single sample gave rise to the 26 T cell receptor beta chains below, sequenced in a study of cytomegalovirus exposure and HLA in healthy donors. PCR was performed using 60 Vbeta and 13 Jbeta primers. Assay used: immunoSEQ multiplex PCR; TCRdb lists only in-frame clones, some missing. The sample contains more than 150,000 clones, around 82% of which appear only once. Material for sequencing was PBMCs. The receptor set was obtained from a boy aged 2-9 years in good health and CMV-seronegative.

This rearrangement joins TRBV2 to TRBJ1-2; maybe TRBD1 (5 bases). The CDR3 has 13 residues. Germline values: CDR1 SNHLY, CDR2 FYNNEI. V was clipped by 5 bases and J by 6 bases, with 13 bases between them. CDR3 coding DNA: TGTGCCAGCAGTCCTATCAGGGTAGATGGCTACACCTTC. It codes for CASSPIRVDGYTF.

V and J are TRBV28 and TRBJ1-2; 10 bases fit TRBD1. The V gene end was trimmed by 2 bases and the J gene end by 2 bases; junction bases not matched to a gene: 8. Germline V gives CDR1 MDHEN, CDR2 SYDVKM. The CDR3 has 17 residues. CDR3 bases: TGTGCCAGCAGTTTAATGGGGACAGGGGTGGAAAACTATGGCTACACCTTC. Translation gives CASSLMGTGVENYGYTF.

The chain links TRBV6-5 to TRBJ2-1; TRBD2 agrees at 10 bases. V trimming: 5 bases; J trimming: 7 bases; junction bases outside the gene matches: 5. Germline V CDR1 and CDR2: MNHEY, SVGAGI. The CDR3 covers 14 residues. The CDR3 DNA reads as TGTGCCAGCAGTCCGGGACTAGCGCCTAATGAGCAGTTCTTC. The encoded protein is CASSPGLAPNEQFF.

The rearrangement joins TRBV30 to TRBJ2-4; D remains unclear. CDR1 and CDR2 (germline): GTSNPN, SVGIG (reference sequence). Trimming shortened V by 0 bases and J by 2 bases, and 5 bases separated the two germline ends. The CDR3 has 13 amino acids. CDR3 nucleotide sequence: TGTGCCTGGAGTGTAACTTCCAAAAACATTCAGTACTTC. Translating it yields CAWSVTSKNIQYF.

This clone was counted between two and nine times. This chain uses TRBV27 with TRBJ1-2; TRBD1 matches at 8 bases. Germline trimming cut 2 bases from V and 0 bases from J; bases unmatched to any gene: 2. CDR3 length equals 15 residues. CDR1 is MNHEY and CDR2 is SMNVEV in the germline V gene (reference sequence). CDR3 bases: TGTGCCAGCAGTTTAGGGGGACAGGCTAACTATGGCTACACCTTC. Translation gives CASSLGGQANYGYTF.

The table lists this clone with a few counts. The J gene is TRBJ1-5, the V gene TRBV10-3; no clear D. V was clipped by 7 bases and J by 3 bases, with 10 bases between them. CDR1 and CDR2 from the germline V gene are ENHRY and SYGVKD. The CDR3 covers 13 residues. The CDR3 spells CAIMREPNQPQHF. The DNA for the CDR3 is TGTGCCATCATGAGGGAACCCAATCAGCCCCAGCATTTT.

J is TRBJ1-2 and V is TRBV15; D is uncertain. The V gene lost 1 base and the J gene lost 0 bases, with 12 bases spanning the gap. The CDR3 has 16 amino acids. Germline V CDR1 and CDR2: LNHNV, YYDKDF (reference sequence). CDR3 amino acids: CATSRVDFTTNYGYTF. CDR3 coding DNA: TGTGCCACCAGCAGAGTGGACTTCACCACTAACTATGGCTACACCTTC.

CDR3 DNA: TGCGCCAGCAGCCGTGGACTAGCGGGAGTGGGTGAGCAGTTCTTC. It specifies CASSRGLAGVGEQFF. V and J are TRBV10-1 and TRBJ2-1, with 13 bases identical to TRBD2. The CDR3 length is 15 residues. The germline V gene has CDR1 WNHNN and CDR2 SYGVQD (reference sequence). V lost 6 bases, J lost 9 bases, and 8 bases stayed unmatched.

This clone was seen a few times. J is TRBJ2-7 and V is TRBV7-9; D possibly corresponds to TRBD1 (7 bases). CDR3 length equals 13 residues. Trimming pared 5 bases from V and 0 bases from J, leaving 8 bases between. Germline values: CDR1 SEHNR, CDR2 FQNEAQ (reference sequence). The CDR3 DNA reads as TGTGCCAGCAGCCAGGGGGGCTCCTACGAGCAGTACTTC. Encoded protein: CASSQGGSYEQYF.

The J gene is TRBJ1-4, the V gene TRBV7-9, with D unresolved. Trimming cost V 1 base and J 7 bases, with 4 bases left between them. Looked up from germline, CDR1 is SEHNR and CDR2 is FQNEAQ (reference sequence). This CDR3 is built from 12 residues. The CDR3 loop is CASSLEPEKLFF. In DNA, the CDR3 is TGTGCCAGCAGCTTAGAGCCTGAAAAACTGTTTTTT.

This chain connects TRBV18 to TRBJ2-3; 7 bases align to TRBD1. Germline V lookup: CDR1 KGHSH, CDR2 LQKENI. V lost 3 bases, J lost 2 bases, and 8 bases stayed unmatched. The CDR3 length is 16 residues. The CDR3 nucleotides are TGTGCCAGCTCACCGTCCGGGACAGACTACACAGATACGCAGTATTTT. Translating gives CASSPSGTDYTDTQYF.

V usage is TRBV28 and J usage is TRBJ2-7; 9 nucleotides agree with TRBD2. Germline CDR1 and CDR2: MDHEN and SYDVKM. The CDR3 covers 16 residues. After removal of 4 bases from V and 0 bases from J, the junction contained 7 bases not matched to a gene. The CDR3: CASSSWTSESSYEQYF. Written as DNA, the CDR3 is TGTGCCAGCAGTTCCTGGACTAGCGAGAGCTCCTACGAGCAGTACTTC. Combining the CDR3 with reference TRBV28 and TRBJ2-7 gives the whole variable domain DVKVTQSSRYLVKRTGEKVFLECVQDMDHENMFWYRQDPGLGLRLIYFSYDVKMKEKGDIPEGYSVSREKKERFSLILESASTNQTSMYLCASSSWTSESSYEQYFGPGTRLTVT.

CDR3 DNA sequence: TGTGCCAGCAGTTTTTATTACGAGCAGTACTTC. Translating gives CASSFYYEQYF. The chain recombines TRBV6-1 with TRBJ2-7; D unclear. Trimming stripped 5 bases from V and 4 bases from J, with 6 bases between. Looked up from germline, CDR1 is MNHNS and CDR2 is SASEGT. There are 11 residues in the CDR3.

The chain joins TRBV7-9 to TRBJ2-7, with a weak D call TRBD1 (5 bases). The CDR3 is 13 amino acids. Germline loops: CDR1 SEHNR, CDR2 FQNEAQ (reference sequence). Trimming took 5 bases from V and 1 from J, leaving 9 bases between them. The CDR3 DNA reads as TGTGCCAGCAGCCCTGACAGTTCCTACGAGCAGTACTTC. Translated, it gives CASSPDSSYEQYF.

This chain links TRBV19 with TRBJ2-3, with no clear D. The germline V gene has CDR1 LNHDA and CDR2 SQIVND (reference sequence). V was cut by 3 bases and J by 2 bases, with 6 bases left in between. This CDR3 is 13 amino acids long. The CDR3 coding sequence is TGTGCCAGTAGTATCCCTCCCACAGATACGCAGTATTTT. Amino acid sequence: CASSIPPTDTQYF. The variable domain in full, completed from reference TRBV19 and TRBJ2-3, reads DGGITQSPKYLFRKEGQNVTLSCEQNLNHDAMYWYRQDPGQGLRLIYYSQIVNDFQKGDIAEGYSVSREKKESFPLTVTSAQKNPTAFYLCASSIPPTDTQYFGPGTRLTVL.

This chain connects TRBV5-6 to TRBJ2-7, with D possibly matching TRBD2 (6 bases). Trimming removed 4 bases at V and 5 bases at J, with 22 bases between. Germline V gene data show CDR1 as SGHDT and CDR2 as YYEEEE. There are 16 residues in the CDR3. In nucleotides, the CDR3 is TGTGCCAGCAGCCCCCGGGGGACCGCGGTGATGGACGAGCAGTACTTC. Its protein product is CASSPRGTAVMDEQYF.

About this clone: In the same sample, other DNA sequences code for this CDR3. The V gene is TRBV29-1, the J gene TRBJ1-2, with 10 bases that match TRBD1. Germline CDR1 and CDR2: SQVTM and ANQGSEA. The V segment lost 6 bases and the J segment 2 bases; nucleotides outside the gene matches: 3. This CDR3 comprises 13 residues. CDR3 sequence (DNA): TGCAGCGTCGCGACAGGGGGCAACTATGGCTACACCTTC. It codes for CSVATGGNYGYTF.

The V and J genes are TRBV16 and TRBJ1-2; 9 bases align to TRBD1. The J segment lost 0 bases and the V segment lost 0 bases, leaving 14 bases of the junction unmatched. Per the germline V gene, CDR1 is KGHSY and CDR2 is FQNENV. There are 20 residues in the CDR3. CDR3: CASSQSLVGTGSGANYGYTF. CDR3 DNA: TGTGCCAGCAGCCAATCGTTGGTCGGGACAGGGAGTGGGGCTAACTATGGCTACACCTTC.

The CDR3 bases are TGTGCCAGCTCACCACAAGTTACGGGGGGCAACGACGAGCAGTACTTC. Encoded protein: CASSPQVTGGNDEQYF. V and J are TRBV18 and TRBJ2-7, with D possibly being TRBD2 (7 bases). V gave up 1 base and J gave up 5 bases, with 18 bases separating them. CDR1 is KGHSH and CDR2 is LQKENI in the germline V gene. The length of the CDR3 is 16 residues.

The chain recombines TRBV7-9 with TRBJ1-2, with D perhaps TRBD1 (5 bases). Germline V gene sequence: CDR1 SEHNR, CDR2 FQNEAQ (reference sequence). The germline V and J ends were trimmed by 7 bases and 0 bases, with 15 bases remaining between them. The CDR3 runs to 15 residues. CDR3 amino acids: CASMAGIGTNYGYTF. CDR3 nucleotides: TGTGCCAGCATGGCAGGGATTGGGACTAACTATGGCTACACCTTC.

The genes are TRBV4-2 and TRBJ2-5; 15 bases are shared with TRBD2. Germline values: CDR1 LGHNA, CDR2 YNFKEQ. V lost 1 base, J lost 1 base, and 4 bases stayed unmatched. The CDR3 consists of 18 residues. DNA for the CDR3: TGTGCCAGCAGCCAAGGGACTAGCGGGAGGGGGGGCCAAGAGACCCAGTACTTC. Its protein is CASSQGTSGRGGQETQYF.

About this clone: At one end the junction does not follow the germline gene, possibly because of a read error. The V call is TRBV30, the J call TRBJ2-2; D possibly uses TRBD1 or TRBD2 (6 bases each). Germline CDR1 and CDR2: GTSNPN and SVGIG (reference sequence). The CDR3 loop spans 18 amino acids. This CDR3 reads CARRDVGWGRRGTGELFF. CDR3 nucleotide sequence: TGTGCCCGGAGGGATGTAGGGTGGGGGCGAAGAGGCACCGGGGAGCTGTTTTTT.

The chain joins TRBV28 to TRBJ2-7, with D maybe TRBD1 (6 bases). Germline assignment: CDR1 MDHEN and CDR2 SYDVKM. Between the trimmed V and J ends, which lost 8 bases and 3 bases, there was a span of 14 bases. This CDR3 has 13 amino acids. The CDR3 is CASSGQIIYEQYF. The CDR3 coding sequence is TGTGCCAGCTCGGGACAAATAATCTACGAGCAGTACTTC.

This chain joins TRBV5-4 and TRBJ2-5; 9 bases agree with TRBD1. This CDR3 has 14 residues. Germline V gives CDR1 SGHNT, CDR2 YYREEE (reference sequence). V shed 4 bases and J 6 bases; nucleotides not matched to a gene: 7. CDR3: CASSVQQGAQTQYF. In DNA form, the CDR3 reads TGTGCCAGCAGCGTCCAACAGGGGGCCCAGACCCAGTACTTC.

The chain has TRBV10-3 and TRBJ2-5; 10 nucleotides agree with TRBD2. CDR1 is ENHRY, CDR2 SYGVKD, per germline. The CDR3 spans 16 residues. V dropped 6 bases and J dropped 3; count of bases not matched to a gene: 10. In DNA form, the CDR3 reads TGTGCCATCAGCCCCAGCGGGAGGGCCGAGAAAGAGACCCAGTACTTC. It is translated as CAISPSGRAEKETQYF.

This chain joins TRBV5-4 and TRBJ2-7, with 8 bases matching TRBD2. The CDR3 is made up of 15 amino acids. V was pared by 6 bases and J by 2 bases, with 10 bases of the junction left unmatched. The germline CDR1 and CDR2 sequences are SGHNT and YYREEE (reference sequence). The CDR3 DNA reads as TGTGCCAGCACCCTGGGGGCGGGAGGCCCCTACGAGCAGTACTTC. Encoded protein: CASTLGAGGPYEQYF.